These T cell receptor beta chains were read from a single sample in a study of shared clonotypes between healthy human individuals. This table comes from immunoSEQ multiplex PCR, and its TCRdb copy is limited to in-frame clones, with some not included. This table has under 1,900,000 clones, roughly 98.5% appearing once. Sequenced: naive CD4+ T cells sorted from blood. The source of these receptors is a man aged 25-45 years in good health. The conserved cysteine and the conserved F or W are not part of the CDR3 here.

v_call	j_call	cdr3_aa
TRBV28	TRBJ2-3	ASTTSGTDTQY
TRBV11-2	TRBJ2-1	ASSTRLAASYNEQF
TRBV15	TRBJ1-4	ATSSPFTAGYNEKLF
TRBV10-2	TRBJ2-5	ASNYTGTGRIY
TRBV7-9	TRBJ2-3	ASSLAGTGSNTDTQY
TRBV7-2	TRBJ1-1	ASSYRGGTEAF
TRBV21-1	TRBJ2-7	ASSLEAQGLYSYEQY
TRBV9	TRBJ2-5	ASSVQGGSGTETQY
TRBV18	TRBJ2-7	ASSPGGRHSYEQY
TRBV18	TRBJ2-1	ASSRQGYNEQF
TRBV6-5	TRBJ2-7	ASSGLDRQY
TRBV7-9	TRBJ2-3	ASSKLAGVATQY
TRBV19	TRBJ1-4	ASTDRGTNEKLF
TRBV6-6	TRBJ2-7	ASSYGQGDNEQY
TRBV29-1	TRBJ1-2	SVYADRFTNYGYT
TRBV28	TRBJ1-2	ASSGGFIYGYT
TRBV28	TRBJ1-1	ASSLPSGTTLRAF
TRBV18	TRBJ1-5	ASSPTAQGAGQPQH
TRBV18	TRBJ1-5	ASSTQGSNQPQH
TRBV7-7	TRBJ2-2	ASSPRTGWGTGELF
TRBV30	TRBJ2-1	AWSTGQGFYNEQF
TRBV5-1	TRBJ2-1	ASSLAVGLADNEQF